Listed here are 21 T cell receptor beta chains from one sample, sequenced in a study of Ad26.COV2.S vaccination and SARS-CoV-2 variants. Treatment specified: around 19 received Ad26.COV2.S at low or high dose, single or two shots; several received placebo; per-sample allocation not given. Samples came from day 63 after the first vaccine or placebo injection. TCRdb's table, derived via immunoSEQ multiplex PCR, lists solely in-frame clones and lacks some. Here the sample spans around 450,000 clones, about 91% being singletons. This specimen consisted of peripheral blood, obtained in a trial of Ad26.COV2.S vaccine versus placebo. These receptors all stem from a person aged 18-60 years who received the Ad26.COV2.S COVID-19 vaccine or a placebo.

The V call is TRBV5-1, the J call TRBJ1-6; D remains ambiguous. Germline V CDR1 and CDR2: SGHRS, YFSETQ. The CDR3 sequence is 13 residues long. Trimming stripped 4 bases from V and 15 bases from J, with 17 bases between. CDR3 region: CASSPDSGRLLHF. The CDR3 nucleotides are TGCGCCAGCAGCCCCGACTCTGGGCGGCTCCTCCACTTT.

This clone was seen once. The CDR3 is CASGPEPRGYTF. DNA of the CDR3: TGTGCTAGTGGCCCCGAACCAAGGGGCTACACCTTC. The genes are TRBV12-5 and TRBJ1-2; D remains ambiguous. CDR3 size: 12 residues. With 6 bases removed from V and 8 bases from J, the gap between germline ends came to 13 bases. Looked up from germline, CDR1 is LGHNT and CDR2 is FRNRAP.

The chain combines TRBV4-3 with TRBJ2-3, with D tentatively TRBD2 (6 bases). Trimming left V 2 bases short and J 2 bases short, with 14 bases between. The V gene's germline CDR1 is LGHNA and CDR2 YSLEER. The CDR3 spans 16 residues. In nucleotides, the CDR3 is TGCGCCAGCAGCCAACTGGAGAGCGGGTACACAGATACGCAGTATTTT. This codes for CASSQLESGYTDTQYF.

The CDR3 DNA is TGCGCCAGCAGCCACACGGCGGGAGGAGGCGATACGCAGTATTTT. Encoded protein: CASSHTAGGGDTQYF. V is TRBV4-3 and J is TRBJ2-3; 8 bases are a match to TRBD2. V lost 3 bases to trimming and J lost 6 bases; unmatched junction nucleotides: 8. Per the germline V gene, CDR1 is LGHNA and CDR2 is YSLEER. There are 15 residues in the CDR3.

This chain links TRBV5-1 with TRBJ1-5; a possible D gene is TRBD1 (5 bases). CDR1 and CDR2 (germline): SGHRS, YFSETQ. The CDR3 has 13 residues. V dropped 0 bases and J dropped 11 bases, with 12 bases sitting between them. The DNA of the CDR3 is TGCGCCAGCAGCTTGGCCCAGGGTGGGTCCCAGCATTTT. Translating it yields CASSLAQGGSQHF.

The rearrangement joins TRBV6-5 to TRBJ1-1; D gene unclear. Germline V gives CDR1 MNHEY, CDR2 SVGAGI. The CDR3 has 13 residues. The ends were cut back, 6 bases at V and 4 bases at J, with 12 bases in the middle. The CDR3: CASRPLQGTEAFF. The CDR3 nucleotides read TGTGCCAGCAGACCTCTCCAAGGCACTGAAGCTTTCTTT.

The rearrangement joins TRBV28 to TRBJ1-3, with TRBD1 identical over 7 bases. Germline V CDR1 and CDR2: MDHEN, SYDVKM. This CDR3 is built from 14 residues. After removal of 5 bases from V and 4 bases from J, the junction contained 5 bases not matched to a gene. The CDR3 bases are TGTGCCAGCAGTGCCGACAGGGACGGAAACACCATATATTTT. This translates into CASSADRDGNTIYF.

This clone was observed once. The chain uses TRBV24-1 and TRBJ2-1; the match to TRBD1 covers 8 bases. The germline CDR1 and CDR2 sequences are KGHDR and SFDVKD. This CDR3 spans 16 amino acids. Trimming took 2 bases from V and 3 from J; bases not matched to a gene: 5. The CDR3, as DNA: TGTGCCACCAGTGATTCCCCGGACAGGGTCTACAATGAGCAGTTCTTC. This codes for CATSDSPDRVYNEQFF.

The rearrangement links TRBV5-6 to TRBJ1-5; 7 nucleotides line up with TRBD1. The CDR3 is made up of 15 amino acids. Germline V CDR1 and CDR2: SGHDT, YYEEEE. J was trimmed by 3 bases and V by 0 bases; bases with no gene match: 3. CDR3 protein: CASSLADRDNQPQHF. Written as DNA, the CDR3 is TGTGCCAGCAGCTTGGCCGACAGGGACAATCAGCCCCAGCATTTT.

The chain combines TRBV11-2 with TRBJ1-2, with 8 bases aligning to TRBD1. The CDR3 loop spans 15 amino acids. CDR1 is SGHAT, CDR2 FQNNGV, per germline. Trimming took 5 bases from V and 5 from J; bases not matched to a gene: 10. The CDR3 reads CASSLTGVGLYGYTF. The CDR3 coding sequence is TGTGCCAGCAGCCTGACAGGGGTGGGCCTTTATGGCTACACCTTC.

The chain uses TRBV5-5 and TRBJ1-6, with D possibly matching TRBD1 (5 bases). The germline V and J ends were trimmed by 1 base and 10 bases, with 21 bases remaining between them. CDR3 length equals 17 residues. In germline, CDR1 is SGHKS, CDR2 YYEKEE (reference sequence). CDR3 residues: CASSLMWRGREGSPLHF. In nucleotides, the CDR3 is TGTGCCAGCAGCTTGATGTGGCGGGGCAGGGAAGGGTCACCCCTCCACTTT.

This sequence joins TRBV9 and TRBJ2-5; D might be TRBD1 or TRBD2, each matching 6 bases. Trimming cost V 0 bases and J 5 bases, with 11 bases left between them. Per the germline V gene, CDR1 is SGDLS and CDR2 is YYNGEE. The CDR3 extends over 14 amino acids. Here the CDR3 reads CASSVEGGSETQYF. CDR3 sequence (DNA): TGTGCCAGCAGCGTAGAGGGGGGATCGGAGACCCAGTACTTC.

The CDR3 DNA reads TGTGCCAGCAGTGGCTTGACTAGCGGGAGGGCTTACGAGCAGTACGTC. Translation: CASSGLTSGRAYEQYV. The chain is built from TRBV6-1 and TRBJ2-7; 14 bases are a match to TRBD2. CDR3 length: 16 residues. In germline, CDR1 is MNHNS, CDR2 SASEGT. The trim removed 4 bases at V and 4 bases at J, leaving 6 bases unmatched.

As for this clone: An end of the junction does not agree with germline; a read error may underlie this. The chain joins TRBV5-1 to TRBJ2-3; the D is unclear. CDR1 and CDR2 (germline): SGHRS, YFSETQ. The CDR3 consists of 13 residues. This CDR3 reads CASSLGPSETQYF. In DNA, the CDR3 is TGCGCCAGCAGCTTGGGTCCATCAGAGACGCAGTATTTT. Looking up the rest from reference TRBV5-1 and TRBJ2-3 gives the full variable domain: KAGVTQTPRYLIKTRGQQVTLSCSPISGHRSVSWYQQTPGQGLQFLFEYFSETQRNKGNFPGRFSGRQFSNSRSEMNVSTLELGDSALYLCASSLGPSETQYFGPGTRLTVL.

The chain links TRBV7-2 to TRBJ2-3; 8 bases agree with TRBD1. The length of the CDR3 is 13 residues. Unmatched junction bases numbered 10, after V lost 11 bases and J lost 6 bases. Germline V gene sequence: CDR1 SGHTA, CDR2 FQGNSA. CDR3 amino acids: CASSRGHSDTQYF. The CDR3 bases are TGTGCCTCGTCCAGGGGGCATTCGGATACGCAGTATTTT.

The chain employs TRBV18 and TRBJ1-3; a possible D gene is TRBD1 (6 bases). V was trimmed by 6 bases and J by 0 bases, leaving 12 bases between them. Germline V gene sequence: CDR1 KGHSH, CDR2 LQKENI. This CDR3 spans 15 amino acids. CDR3 region: CASSQGMDSGNTIYF. The CDR3 DNA is TGTGCCAGCTCGCAGGGGATGGACTCTGGAAACACCATATATTTT.

The chain is built from TRBV12-3 or TRBV12-4 and TRBJ2-5, with TRBD1 as a possible D gene (5 bases). This CDR3 is 12 amino acids long. V dropped 3 bases and J dropped 4 bases, with 6 bases sitting between them. The CDR3 nucleotides are TGTGCCAGCAGTTTTCAGGGAGAGACCCAGTACTTC. It yields the protein CASSFQGETQYF.

A few counts support this clone. The chain carries TRBV15 and TRBJ2-2; D is ambiguous. The CDR3 spans 12 residues. The germline V and J ends were trimmed by 2 bases and 7 bases, with 5 bases remaining between them. The germline CDR1 and CDR2 sequences are LNHNV and YYDKDF (reference sequence). CDR3 in DNA: TGTGCCACCAGCAGACGTGGCGGGGAGCTGTTTTTT. It yields the protein CATSRRGGELFF.

The chain uses TRBV6-1 and TRBJ1-5; D perhaps matches TRBD1 (6 bases). Trimming removed 3 bases from V and 0 bases from J, with 15 bases in between. The V gene's germline CDR1 is MNHNS and CDR2 SASEGT. The CDR3 is 17 residues long. Written as DNA, the CDR3 is TGTGCCAGCAGTGACAGGGGACCGATAAATAGCAATCAGCCCCAGCATTTT. Translation: CASSDRGPINSNQPQHF.

The V gene is TRBV18, the J gene TRBJ1-4; D gene unclear. Germline V gives CDR1 KGHSH, CDR2 LQKENI. The CDR3 contains 15 residues. V dropped 0 bases and J dropped 8 bases, with 13 bases sitting between them. The CDR3 sequence is CASSPPRTGEEKLFF. CDR3 in DNA: TGTGCCAGCTCACCACCTCGGACCGGGGAGGAAAAACTGTTTTTT.

The chain couples TRBV29-1 to TRBJ1-1; weak D call: TRBD1 (6 bases). V was trimmed by 4 bases and J by 6 bases, leaving 15 bases between them. Looked up from germline, CDR1 is SQVTM and CDR2 is ANQGSEA. The CDR3 runs 13 residues. The CDR3 here is CSVGGQQLAEAFF. Here the CDR3 DNA reads TGCAGCGTTGGAGGACAGCAGTTGGCTGAAGCTTTCTTT. The full variable domain, with the rest looked up from reference TRBV29-1 and TRBJ1-1, is SAVISQKPSRDICQRGTSLTIQCQVDSQVTMMFWYRQQPGQSLTLIATANQGSEATYESGFVIDKFPISRPNLTFSTLTVSNMSPEDSSIYLCSVGGQQLAEAFFGQGTRLTVV.